Given below is one TCR beta chain in context. The data were taken from a study of shared clonotypes between healthy human individuals. The CDR3 is made up of 16 amino acids. From germline, CDR1 is MDHEN and CDR2 SYDVKM. The V and J ends lost 6 bases and 0 bases respectively, with 18 bases between them. Source study methods: Owing to the provision of junction-only sequences devoid of quality scores by immunoSEQ, filtering differed. Sequencing used immunoSEQ multiplex PCR; TCRdb keeps in-frame clones, though not all of them. The V and J calls and the clone size are those of that table, but D and trimming were determined from the DNA. Altogether about 1.5 million clones are present, roughly 97% being singletons, with the ten largest covering approximately 1.1%.

The rearrangement links TRBV28 to TRBJ2-7; tentatively, D is TRBD1 (6 bases). What was sequenced was naive CD4+ T cells sorted from blood. The subset was: CD45RA+ positively selected. This TCR was recovered from a man aged 25-45 years in good health. The CDR3 region has the DNA TGTGCCAGCAGCTCCAGCCGGGACAAGACCTCCTACGAGCAGTACTTC. Translation: CASSSSRDKTSYEQYF.